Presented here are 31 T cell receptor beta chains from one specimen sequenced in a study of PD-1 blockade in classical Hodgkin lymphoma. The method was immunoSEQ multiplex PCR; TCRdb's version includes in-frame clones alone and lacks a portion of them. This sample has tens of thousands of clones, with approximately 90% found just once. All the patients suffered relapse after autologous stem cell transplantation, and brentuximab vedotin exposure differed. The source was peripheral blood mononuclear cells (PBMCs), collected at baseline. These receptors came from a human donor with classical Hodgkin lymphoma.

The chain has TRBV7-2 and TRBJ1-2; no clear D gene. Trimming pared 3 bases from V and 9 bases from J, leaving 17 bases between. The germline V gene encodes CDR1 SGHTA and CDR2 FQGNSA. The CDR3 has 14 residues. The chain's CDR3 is CASSLLGNLLSYTF. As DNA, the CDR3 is TGTGCCAGCAGCTTGTTGGGCAATCTCCTTAGCTACACCTTC.

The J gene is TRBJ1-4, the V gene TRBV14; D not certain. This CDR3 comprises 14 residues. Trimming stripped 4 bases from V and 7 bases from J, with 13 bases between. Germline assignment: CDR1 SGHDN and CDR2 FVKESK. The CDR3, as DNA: TGTGCCAGCAGCCCTTCTTGGACGAGTGAAAAACTGTTTTTT. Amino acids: CASSPSWTSEKLFF.

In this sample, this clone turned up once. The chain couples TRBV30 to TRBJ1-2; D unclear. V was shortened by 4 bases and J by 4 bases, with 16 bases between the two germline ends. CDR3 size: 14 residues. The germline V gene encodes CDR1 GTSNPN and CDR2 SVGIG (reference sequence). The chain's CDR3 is CAWTSPMGTYGYTF. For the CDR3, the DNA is TGTGCCTGGACTTCCCCGATGGGAACCTATGGCTACACCTTC.

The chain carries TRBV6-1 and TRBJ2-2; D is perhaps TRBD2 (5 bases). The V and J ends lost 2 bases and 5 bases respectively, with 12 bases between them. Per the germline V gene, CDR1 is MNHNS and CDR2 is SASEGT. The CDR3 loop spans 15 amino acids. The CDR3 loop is CASSESGRGTGELFF. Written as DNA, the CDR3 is TGTGCCAGCAGTGAATCGGGTCGAGGGACCGGGGAGCTGTTTTTT.

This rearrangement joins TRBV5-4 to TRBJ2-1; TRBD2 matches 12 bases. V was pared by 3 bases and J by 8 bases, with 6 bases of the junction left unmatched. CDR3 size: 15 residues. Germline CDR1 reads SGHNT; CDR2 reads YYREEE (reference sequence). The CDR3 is CASSSLAGGVDEQFF. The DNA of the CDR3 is TGTGCCAGCAGCTCACTAGCGGGGGGCGTCGATGAGCAGTTCTTC.

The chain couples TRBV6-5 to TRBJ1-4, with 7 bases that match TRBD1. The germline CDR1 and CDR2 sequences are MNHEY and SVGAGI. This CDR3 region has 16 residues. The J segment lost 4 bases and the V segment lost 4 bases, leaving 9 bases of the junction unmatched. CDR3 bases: TGTGCCAGCAGTTGGTCGTACCGGGACAGTAATGAAAAACTGTTTTTT. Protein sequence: CASSWSYRDSNEKLFF.

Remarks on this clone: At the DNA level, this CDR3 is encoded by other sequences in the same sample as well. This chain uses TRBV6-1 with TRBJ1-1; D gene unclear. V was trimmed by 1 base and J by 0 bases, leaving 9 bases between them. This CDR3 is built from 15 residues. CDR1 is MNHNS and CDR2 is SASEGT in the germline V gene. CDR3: CASSEGWGLNTEAFF. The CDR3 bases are TGTGCCAGCAGTGAAGGGTGGGGATTGAACACTGAAGCTTTCTTT.

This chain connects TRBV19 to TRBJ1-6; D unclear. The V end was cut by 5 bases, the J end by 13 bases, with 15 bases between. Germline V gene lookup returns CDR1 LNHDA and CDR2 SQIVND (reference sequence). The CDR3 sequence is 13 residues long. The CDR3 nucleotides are TGTGCCAGTAGTCCCCTTCAATTCCGGCCCCTCCACTTT. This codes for CASSPLQFRPLHF.

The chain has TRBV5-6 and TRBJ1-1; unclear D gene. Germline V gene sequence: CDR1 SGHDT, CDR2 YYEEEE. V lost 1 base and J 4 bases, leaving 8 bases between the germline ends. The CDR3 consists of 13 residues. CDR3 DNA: TGTGCCAGCAGCTTGCGACCTCTCACTGAAGCTTTCTTT. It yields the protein CASSLRPLTEAFF.

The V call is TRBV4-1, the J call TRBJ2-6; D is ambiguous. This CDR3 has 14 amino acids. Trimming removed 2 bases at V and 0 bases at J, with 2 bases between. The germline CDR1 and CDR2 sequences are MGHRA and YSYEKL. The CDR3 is CASSQSSGANVLTF. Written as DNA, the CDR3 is TGCGCCAGCAGCCAAAGCTCTGGGGCCAACGTCCTGACTTTC.

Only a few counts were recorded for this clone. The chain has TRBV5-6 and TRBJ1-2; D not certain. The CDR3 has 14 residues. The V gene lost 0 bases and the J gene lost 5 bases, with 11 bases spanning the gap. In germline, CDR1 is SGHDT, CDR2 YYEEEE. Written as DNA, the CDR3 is TGTGCCAGCAGCTTGGGAATGATGGGGTATGGCTACACCTTC. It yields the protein CASSLGMMGYGYTF.

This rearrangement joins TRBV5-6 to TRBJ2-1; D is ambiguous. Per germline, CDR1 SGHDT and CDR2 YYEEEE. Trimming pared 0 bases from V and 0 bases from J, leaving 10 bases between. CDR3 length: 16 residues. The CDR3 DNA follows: TGTGCCAGCAGCTTGGGTGGTTCGAGCTCCTACAATGAGCAGTTCTTC. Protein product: CASSLGGSSSYNEQFF.

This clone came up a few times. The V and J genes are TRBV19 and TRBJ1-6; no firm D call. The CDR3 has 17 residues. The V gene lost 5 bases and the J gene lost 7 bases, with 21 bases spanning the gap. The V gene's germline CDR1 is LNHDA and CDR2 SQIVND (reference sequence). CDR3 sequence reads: CASSVGALGLWNSPLHF. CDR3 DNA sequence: TGTGCCAGTAGTGTGGGCGCATTAGGATTATGGAATTCACCCCTCCACTTT.

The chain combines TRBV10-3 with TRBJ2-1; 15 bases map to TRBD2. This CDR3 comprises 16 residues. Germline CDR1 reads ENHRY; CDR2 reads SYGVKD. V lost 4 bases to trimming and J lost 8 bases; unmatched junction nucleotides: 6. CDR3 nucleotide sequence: TGTGCCATCAGTGGGACTAGCGGGGGGGCCGTTGATGAGCAGTTCTTC. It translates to CAISGTSGGAVDEQFF.

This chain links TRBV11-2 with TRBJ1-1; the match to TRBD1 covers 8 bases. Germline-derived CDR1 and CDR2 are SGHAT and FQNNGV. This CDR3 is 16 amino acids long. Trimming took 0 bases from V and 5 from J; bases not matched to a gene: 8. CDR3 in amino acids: CASSLDGQGGWTEAFF. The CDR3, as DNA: TGTGCCAGCAGCTTAGATGGACAGGGTGGATGGACTGAAGCTTTCTTT.

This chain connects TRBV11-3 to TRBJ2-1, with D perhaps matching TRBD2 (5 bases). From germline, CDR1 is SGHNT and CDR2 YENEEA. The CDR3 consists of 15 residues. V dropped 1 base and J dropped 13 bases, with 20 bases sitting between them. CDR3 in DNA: TGTGCCAGCAGCTTAGGGACGGTAAGCGGCAGATACCAGTTCTTC. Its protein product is CASSLGTVSGRYQFF.

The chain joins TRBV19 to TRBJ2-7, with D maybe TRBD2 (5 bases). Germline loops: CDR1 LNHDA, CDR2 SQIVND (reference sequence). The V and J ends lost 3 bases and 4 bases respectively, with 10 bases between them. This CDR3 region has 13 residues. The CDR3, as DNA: TGTGCCAGTAGTATTGAAAGGGAGTACGAGCAGTACTTC. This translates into CASSIEREYEQYF.

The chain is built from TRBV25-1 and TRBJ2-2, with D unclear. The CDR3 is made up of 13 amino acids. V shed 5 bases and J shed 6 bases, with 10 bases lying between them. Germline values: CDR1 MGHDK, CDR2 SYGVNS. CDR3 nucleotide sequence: TGTGCCAGCAGTTATTCGGACGCCGGGGAGCTGTTTTTT. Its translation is CASSYSDAGELFF.

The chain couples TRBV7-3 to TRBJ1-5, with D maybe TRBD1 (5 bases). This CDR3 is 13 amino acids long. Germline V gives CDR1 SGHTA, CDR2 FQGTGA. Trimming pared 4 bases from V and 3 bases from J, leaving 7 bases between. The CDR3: CASSSGFNQPQHF. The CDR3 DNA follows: TGTGCCAGCAGCTCAGGGTTCAATCAGCCCCAGCATTTT.

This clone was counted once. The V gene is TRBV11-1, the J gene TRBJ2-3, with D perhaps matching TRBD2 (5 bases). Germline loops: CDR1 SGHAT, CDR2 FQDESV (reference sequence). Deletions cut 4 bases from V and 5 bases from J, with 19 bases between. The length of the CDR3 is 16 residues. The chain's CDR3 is CASSSVGRRLEDTQYF. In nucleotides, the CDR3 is TGTGCCAGCAGCTCCGTCGGTAGGAGGTTGGAAGATACGCAGTATTTT.

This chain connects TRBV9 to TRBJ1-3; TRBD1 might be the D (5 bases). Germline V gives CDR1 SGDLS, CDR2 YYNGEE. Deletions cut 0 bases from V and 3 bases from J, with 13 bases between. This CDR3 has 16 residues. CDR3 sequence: CASSVGGADSGNTIYF. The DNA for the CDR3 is TGTGCCAGCAGCGTAGGAGGGGCGGATAGTGGAAACACCATATATTTT.

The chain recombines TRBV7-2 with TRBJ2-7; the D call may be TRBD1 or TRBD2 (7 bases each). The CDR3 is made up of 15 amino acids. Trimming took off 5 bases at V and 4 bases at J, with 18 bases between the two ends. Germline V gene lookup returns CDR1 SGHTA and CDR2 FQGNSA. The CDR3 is CASSPSGDSGYEQYF. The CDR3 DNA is TGTGCCAGCAGCCCGAGCGGGGACAGCGGATACGAGCAGTACTTC.

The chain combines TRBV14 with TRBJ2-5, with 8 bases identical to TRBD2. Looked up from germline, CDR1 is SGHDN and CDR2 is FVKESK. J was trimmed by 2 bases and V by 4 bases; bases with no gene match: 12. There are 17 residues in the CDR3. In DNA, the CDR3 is TGTGCCAGCAGCCTATCCCTAGCCGAGCGGGGGCAAGAGACCCAGTACTTC. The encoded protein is CASSLSLAERGQETQYF.

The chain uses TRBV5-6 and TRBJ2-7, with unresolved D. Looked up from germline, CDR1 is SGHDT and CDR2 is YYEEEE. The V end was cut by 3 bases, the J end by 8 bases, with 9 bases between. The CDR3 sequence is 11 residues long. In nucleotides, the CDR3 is TGTGCCAGCAGCTACAACCGCAAGCAGTACTTC. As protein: CASSYNRKQYF. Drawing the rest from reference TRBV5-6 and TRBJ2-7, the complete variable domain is DAGVTQSPTHLIKTRGQQVTLRCSPKSGHDTVSWYQQALGQGPQFIFQYYEEEERQRGNFPDRFSGHQFPNYSSELNVNALLLGDSALYLCASSYNRKQYFGPGTRLTVT.

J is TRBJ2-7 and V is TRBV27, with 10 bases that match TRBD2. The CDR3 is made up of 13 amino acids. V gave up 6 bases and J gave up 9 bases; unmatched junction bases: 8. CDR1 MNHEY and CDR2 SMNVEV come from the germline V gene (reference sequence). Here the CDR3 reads CASSIGTSVGQYF. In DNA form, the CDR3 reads TGTGCCAGCAGCATCGGGACTAGCGTGGGGCAGTACTTC.

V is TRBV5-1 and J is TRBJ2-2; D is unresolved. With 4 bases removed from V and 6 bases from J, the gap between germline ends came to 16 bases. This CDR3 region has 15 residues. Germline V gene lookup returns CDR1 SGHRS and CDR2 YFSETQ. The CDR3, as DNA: TGCGCCAGCAGCCGTACCGTCGACCGGGCCGGGGAGCTGTTTTTT. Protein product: CASSRTVDRAGELFF. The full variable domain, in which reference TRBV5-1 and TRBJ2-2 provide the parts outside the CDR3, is KAGVTQTPRYLIKTRGQQVTLSCSPISGHRSVSWYQQTPGQGLQFLFEYFSETQRNKGNFPGRFSGRQFSNSRSEMNVSTLELGDSALYLCASSRTVDRAGELFFGEGSRLTVL.

The CDR3 DNA sequence: TGTGCCAGCAGTGGGAGGACAAGCGAAAAACTGTTTTTT. It codes for CASSGRTSEKLFF. The chain links TRBV6-5 to TRBJ1-4, with D possibly TRBD1 on 5 matching bases. Germline V lookup: CDR1 MNHEY, CDR2 SVGAGI. The CDR3 runs to 13 residues. V was cut by 5 bases and J by 8 bases, with 12 bases left in between.

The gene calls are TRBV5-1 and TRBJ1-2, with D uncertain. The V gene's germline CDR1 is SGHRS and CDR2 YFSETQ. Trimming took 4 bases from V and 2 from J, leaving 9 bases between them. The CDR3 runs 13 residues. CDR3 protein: CASSPIQNYGYTF. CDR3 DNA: TGCGCCAGCAGCCCCATCCAAAACTATGGCTACACCTTC.

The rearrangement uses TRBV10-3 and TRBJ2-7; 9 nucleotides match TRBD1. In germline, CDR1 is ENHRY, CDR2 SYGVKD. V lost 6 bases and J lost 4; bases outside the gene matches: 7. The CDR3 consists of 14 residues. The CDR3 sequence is CAIRTGQGGYEQYF. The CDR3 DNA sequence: TGTGCCATCAGAACGGGACAGGGAGGTTACGAGCAGTACTTC.

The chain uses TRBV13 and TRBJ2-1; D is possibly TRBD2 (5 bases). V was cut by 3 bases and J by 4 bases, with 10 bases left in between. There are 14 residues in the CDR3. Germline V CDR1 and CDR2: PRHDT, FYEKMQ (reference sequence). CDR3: CASSLAPGYNEQFF. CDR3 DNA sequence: TGTGCCAGCAGCTTGGCCCCGGGATACAATGAGCAGTTCTTC.

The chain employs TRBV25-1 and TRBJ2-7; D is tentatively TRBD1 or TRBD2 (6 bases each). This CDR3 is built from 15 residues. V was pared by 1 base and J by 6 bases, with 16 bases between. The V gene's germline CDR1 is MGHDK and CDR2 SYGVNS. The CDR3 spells CASSELYREVGEQYF. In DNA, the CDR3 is TGTGCCAGCAGTGAATTGTACAGGGAGGTCGGCGAGCAGTACTTC.